The T cell receptor beta chain under discussion was sequenced for a study of T cell repertoires in aging, cancer and after chemotherapy. Across the study: Six age groups, ranging from 30 or younger to 70 or older, included the donors. The full dataset contained about 10 million TCR reads.

The CDR3 sequence is 12 residues long. V was cut by 7 bases and J by 8 bases, with 14 bases left in between. Germline V gene data show CDR1 as SQVTM and CDR2 as ANQGSEA. Findings and limits, study-wide: In cancer patients, declining TCR diversity with age involved lost richness and lost evenness. Rebound thymic output was suggested by rising median generation probability during chemotherapy in each cancer cohort.

Rearranged V-D-J TRB sequences were amplified with a mixed TRB-A/B primer pool. One entry per CDR3 protein, called by TCRdb with MiXCR from the multiplex PCR reads. The sample contains some 10,000 distinct CDR3 sequences, 35% to 45% of which appear only once. TCR beta rearrangements were amplified from peripheral blood genomic DNA. A remark on this clonotype: Its antigen is as yet unknown.

The TCR originated in a human donor in good health. Material for sequencing was blood. The chain links TRBV29-1 to TRBJ1-4; possible D gene TRBD1, 5 bases. For the CDR3, the DNA is TGCAGCGCCGGACATTTTTCCGAAAAACTGTTTTTT. Amino acid sequence: CSAGHFSEKLFF.